The 5 T cell receptor beta chains below come from one sample, sequenced in a study of shared clonotypes between healthy human individuals. Clones were read by immunoSEQ multiplex PCR, and TCRdb kept only the in-frame ones, dropping some. Of 650,000 to 800,000 clones in the sample, about 91% were seen once. CD45RO-negative cells were positively selected for CCR7, leaving out terminally differentiated effector memory CD45RA+ cells. The sequenced sample consisted of naive CD8+ T cells sorted from blood. Receptors were obtained from a young man in good health.

The rearrangement joins TRBV9 to TRBJ2-2; no firm D call. V was trimmed by 3 bases and J by 9 bases, leaving 9 bases between them. There are 12 residues in the CDR3. Per germline, CDR1 SGDLS and CDR2 YYNGEE. The CDR3 DNA follows: TGTGCCAGCAGCGCCCAGGTGCGGGAGCTGTTTTTT. Translating it yields CASSAQVRELFF. The full variable domain, completed using reference TRBV9 and TRBJ2-2, is DSGVTQTPKHLITATGQRVTLRCSPRSGDLSVYWYQQSLDQGLQFLIQYYNGEERAKGNILERFSAQQFPDLHSELNLSSLELGDSALYFCASSAQVRELFFGEGSRLTVL.

The chain has TRBV7-8 and TRBJ1-5; no reliable D call. Germline CDR1 reads SGHVS; CDR2 reads FQNEAQ. V was clipped by 4 bases and J by 6 bases, with 4 bases between them. This CDR3 has 11 amino acids. The CDR3 protein is CASSSGQPQHF. The CDR3 coding sequence is TGTGCCAGCAGCTCTGGTCAGCCCCAGCATTTT.

The CDR3 here is CASSVGEAEANTGELFF. The DNA of the CDR3 is TGTGCCAGCAGCGTAGGGGAGGCGGAAGCGAACACCGGGGAGCTGTTTTTT. V and J are TRBV9 and TRBJ2-2; D is possibly TRBD2 (6 bases). The CDR3 loop spans 17 amino acids. CDR1 SGDLS and CDR2 YYNGEE come from the germline V gene. With 0 bases removed from V and 0 bases from J, the gap between germline ends came to 12 bases.

The rearrangement links TRBV4-1 to TRBJ2-7; no clear D gene. Germline V CDR1 and CDR2: MGHRA, YSYEKL. This CDR3 has 13 residues. V was pared by 2 bases and J by 4 bases, with 9 bases between. The CDR3 nucleotides are TGCGCCAGCAGCCAAAACTCGGTTTACGAGCAGTACTTC. It specifies CASSQNSVYEQYF.

The rearrangement links TRBV4-3 to TRBJ1-5; D not certain. Trimming shortened V by 0 bases and J by 1 base, and 7 bases separated the two germline ends. Germline CDR1 LGHNA, CDR2 YSLEER. This CDR3 spans 15 amino acids. DNA of the CDR3: TGCGCCAGCAGCCAAGATCCTCTCAGCAATCAGCCCCAGCATTTT. Amino acid sequence: CASSQDPLSNQPQHF.